The present T cell receptor beta chain was sequenced within a study of cytomegalovirus exposure and HLA in healthy donors. Study findings and constraints: The finding came from a later analysis; first-cohort TCR clusters tended to co-occur in the roughly 110 validation repertoires. Most TCR sequences were uncommon, yet certain public TCRs appeared in many donors.

Clones were sequenced by immunoSEQ multiplex PCR, and TCRdb holds only the in-frame ones, with some missing. This sample carries over 85,000 clones, approximately 89% of them seen once, and the ten largest clones take around 1.9%. About this clone: What it binds is unknown.

Trimming shortened V by 8 bases and J by 2 bases, and 13 bases separated the two germline ends. The CDR3 consists of 14 residues. Germline-derived CDR1 and CDR2 are MNHEY and SVGAGI. Sequencing was performed on PBMCs. The receptor's source is a woman between 18 and 29 years old in good health and CMV-seronegative. The rearrangement joins TRBV6-5 to TRBJ1-3; D is uncertain. CDR3 sequence: CASCRGTTGNTIYF. The CDR3 DNA reads TGTGCCAGCTGCCGGGGTACCACTGGAAACACCATATATTTT.